The 20 T cell receptor beta chains below all came from one sample that was sequenced in a study of Graves' ophthalmopathy and Graves' hyperthyroidism. The study amplified TCR beta CDR3 regions using RNA transcripts. HTBI primers primed a first-round RT-PCR, and a second-round multiplex PCR followed. One entry per CDR3 protein results from TCRdb running MiXCR on the multiplex PCR reads. The repertoire has 200,000 to 250,000 distinct CDR3 sequences, around 42% of them found once; the top ten carry less than 50%. Sequencing was done on a sample of peripheral blood. These receptors were obtained from an adult man with Graves' ophthalmopathy.

This clonotype appeared a few times. This rearrangement joins TRBV7-6 to TRBJ2-7; 7 positions agree with TRBD2. Germline-derived CDR1 and CDR2 are SGHVS and FNYEAQ. The trim removed 5 bases at V and 7 bases at J, leaving 17 bases unmatched. The CDR3 length is 16 residues. CDR3 in amino acids: CASSPLGGAGSLEQYF. CDR3 DNA sequence: TGTGCCAGCAGCCCCCTCGGGGGAGCGGGGTCCCTGGAGCAGTACTTC. Together with reference TRBV7-6 and TRBJ2-7, the CDR3 gives the full variable domain: GAGVSQSPRYKVTKRGQDVALRCDPISGHVSLYWYRQALGQGPEFLTYFNYEAQQDKSGLPNDRFSAERPEGSISTLTIQRTEQRDSAMYRCASSPLGGAGSLEQYFGPGTRLTVT.

J is TRBJ2-7 and V is TRBV5-1, with 8 positions matching TRBD2. After removal of 4 bases from V and 2 bases from J, the junction contained 8 bases not matched to a gene. The germline V gene encodes CDR1 SGHRS and CDR2 YFSETQ. This CDR3 spans 15 amino acids. As DNA, the CDR3 is TGCGCCAGCAGCACCTATAGCGGGAAGGCCTACGAGCAGTACTTC. Translating it yields CASSTYSGKAYEQYF.

The chain has TRBV12-3 or TRBV12-4 and TRBJ2-2; 10 bases are shared with TRBD2. V was clipped by 0 bases and J by 5 bases; unmatched bases: 6. This CDR3 has 17 amino acids. The CDR3 sequence is CASSLAGLARDTGELFF. The CDR3, as DNA: TGTGCCAGCAGTTTAGCGGGACTAGCGCGCGATACCGGGGAGCTGTTTTTT.

The chain recombines TRBV24-1 with TRBJ2-2, with 9 bases fitting TRBD1. The CDR3 spans 17 residues. CDR1 and CDR2 (germline): KGHDR, SFDVKD. The V gene end was trimmed by 1 base and the J gene end by 0 bases; junction bases not matched to a gene: 2. The CDR3 bases are TGTGCCACCAGTGATTTAGGGACAGGGACGAACACCGGGGAGCTGTTTTTT. This gives the protein CATSDLGTGTNTGELFF.

This clonotype was recorded a few times. The chain carries TRBV2 and TRBJ1-2, with 7 bases identical to TRBD1. Germline trimming cut 3 bases from V and 4 bases from J; bases unmatched to any gene: 2. There are 13 residues in the CDR3. Germline CDR1 SNHLY, CDR2 FYNNEI. CDR3 loop: CASSDPGGYGYTF. The DNA of the CDR3 is TGTGCCAGCAGTGACCCAGGGGGCTATGGCTACACCTTC.

The chain combines TRBV20-1 with TRBJ2-3, with TRBD2 matching 7 bases. This CDR3 is 15 amino acids long. The germline CDR1 and CDR2 sequences are DFQATT and SNEGSKA (reference sequence). Unmatched junction bases numbered 11, after V lost 4 bases and J lost 4 bases. The CDR3: CSAKSVAGDADTQYF. The CDR3 DNA is TGCAGTGCTAAGTCGGTGGCGGGGGACGCAGATACGCAGTATTTT.

The chain carries TRBV7-9 and TRBJ2-5; D might be TRBD1 (6 bases). Germline CDR1 and CDR2: SEHNR and FQNEAQ (reference sequence). This CDR3 has 15 residues. Between the trimmed V and J ends, which lost 3 bases and 7 bases, there was a span of 18 bases. The CDR3 loop is CASSLSQQGLATQYF. Written as DNA, the CDR3 is TGTGCCAGCAGCTTGAGTCAACAGGGCCTGGCGACCCAGTACTTC.

This clonotype was detected only a few times. The junction shows a germline mismatch at one end, possibly a read error. The chain links TRBV12-3 or TRBV12-4 to TRBJ2-7; 9 nucleotides match TRBD1. The CDR3 extends over 11 amino acids. The CDR3 nucleotides read TGTGCCAGCACCGATGGGGACAGGGTGATCTTC. Its translation is CASTDGDRVIF.

V and J are TRBV29-1 and TRBJ2-3; perhaps D is TRBD1 or TRBD2 (5 bases each). The CDR3 sequence is 14 residues long. Looked up from germline, CDR1 is SQVTM and CDR2 is ANQGSEA. Trimming took off 4 bases at V and 2 bases at J, with 13 bases between the two ends. CDR3 protein: CSVAPGTSTDTQYF. The CDR3 DNA sequence: TGCAGCGTTGCGCCAGGGACCTCCACAGATACGCAGTATTTT.

The rearrangement links TRBV20-1 to TRBJ2-7; D not resolved. The CDR3 is 12 amino acids. V was trimmed by 0 bases and J by 4 bases, leaving 7 bases between them. CDR1 and CDR2 (germline): DFQATT, SNEGSKA (reference sequence). In nucleotides, the CDR3 is TGCAGTGCTAGAGAAGGACCTTACGAGCAGTACTTC. This gives the protein CSAREGPYEQYF.

This clonotype has a single count. The V call is TRBV7-8, the J call TRBJ1-1, with a weak D call TRBD1 (6 bases). There are 15 residues in the CDR3. The V and J ends lost 1 base and 4 bases respectively, with 13 bases between them. Germline V gives CDR1 SGHVS, CDR2 FQNEAQ. CDR3 bases: TGTGCCAGCAGCTTAGTCGGGGGCAGGAGCACTGAAGCTTTCTTT. Amino acids: CASSLVGGRSTEAFF.

The chain has TRBV19 and TRBJ1-1; D is uncertain. Trimming shortened V by 6 bases and J by 0 bases, and 14 bases separated the two germline ends. CDR3 size: 15 residues. Germline V lookup: CDR1 LNHDA, CDR2 SQIVND (reference sequence). The CDR3 DNA reads as TGTGCCAGTAGGGTGTCAGATAGGATGAACACTGAAGCTTTCTTT. This codes for CASRVSDRMNTEAFF.

Concerning this clonotype itself: At one of its ends the junction is not consistent with the germline gene, which may arise from a read error. This chain joins TRBV10-3 and TRBJ2-6, with D possibly being TRBD2 (5 bases). Germline CDR1 reads ENHRY; CDR2 reads SYGVKD. The CDR3 is 16 amino acids. The CDR3 loop reads CASSYVAGSGANVLTF. The CDR3 DNA is TGTGCCAGCAGTTACGTTGCGGGCTCTGGGGCCAACGTCCTGACTTTC.

The sample holds one count of this clonotype. CDR3 in amino acids: CASKTGGMNTEAFF. CDR3 DNA sequence: TGTGCCAGCAAGACAGGGGGCATGAACACTGAAGCTTTCTTT. V and J are TRBV28 and TRBJ1-1, with 10 bases aligning to TRBD1. The germline CDR1 and CDR2 sequences are MDHEN and SYDVKM. The CDR3 length is 14 residues. V lost 7 bases and J lost 0; bases outside the gene matches: 2.

This clonotype came up a few times. This rearrangement joins TRBV7-9 to TRBJ2-7, with 8 bases aligning to TRBD2. CDR1 is SEHNR and CDR2 is FQNEAQ in the germline V gene (reference sequence). V lost 4 bases and J lost 5; bases outside the gene matches: 13. The CDR3 is 16 amino acids. The CDR3 nucleotides are TGTGCCAGCAGCTGGCCCTTAGCGGGGAATCACGACGAGCAGTACTTC. It translates to CASSWPLAGNHDEQYF. The full variable domain, completed using reference TRBV7-9 and TRBJ2-7, is DTGVSQNPRHKITKRGQNVTFRCDPISEHNRLYWYRQTLGQGPEFLTYFQNEAQLEKSRLLSDRFSAERPKGSFSTLEIQRTEQGDSAMYLCASSWPLAGNHDEQYFGPGTRLTVT.

This clonotype has a handful of counts. The chain links TRBV7-9 to TRBJ1-1; D remains ambiguous. The V gene's germline CDR1 is SEHNR and CDR2 FQNEAQ (reference sequence). Trimming left V 6 bases short and J 1 base short, with 18 bases between. This CDR3 contains 16 residues. CDR3 coding DNA: TGTGCCAGCAGATCGTGGATAAGGGAACAGAACACTGAAGCTTTCTTT. This sequence encodes CASRSWIREQNTEAFF.

In its sample, this clonotype was seen many times. J is TRBJ1-5 and V is TRBV20-1, with TRBD1 matching over 7 bases. CDR3 length: 13 amino acids. V shed 3 bases, J shed 6 bases, and the junction held 5 bases outside the gene matches. CDR1 and CDR2 from the germline V gene are DFQATT and SNEGSKA (reference sequence). For the CDR3, the DNA is TGCAGTGCTAGTGCCAGGGGGAGTCAGCCCCAGCATTTT. Its protein product is CSASARGSQPQHF.

The chain joins TRBV20-1 to TRBJ1-2, with 12 bases that match TRBD1. Germline CDR1 reads DFQATT; CDR2 reads SNEGSKA (reference sequence). The V gene end was trimmed by 5 bases and the J gene end by 6 bases; junction bases not matched to a gene: 10. This CDR3 contains 15 residues. For the CDR3, the DNA is TGCAGTGCTCTCCCGGGACAGGGGGCGGGCGATGGCTACACCTTC. As protein: CSALPGQGAGDGYTF.

This clonotype was detected only a few times. The chain is built from TRBV12-3 or TRBV12-4 and TRBJ1-2; D not resolved. V lost 3 bases and J 3 bases, leaving 5 bases between the germline ends. The CDR3 length is 12 residues. CDR3 nucleotide sequence: TGTGCCAGCAGTTTGCAGGACTATGGCTACACCTTC. Residues: CASSLQDYGYTF.

This clonotype was recorded many times. V is TRBV24-1 and J is TRBJ1-5; D possibly corresponds to TRBD1 (5 bases). This CDR3 spans 14 amino acids. Trimming took 5 bases from V and 3 from J, leaving 10 bases between them. Per germline, CDR1 KGHDR and CDR2 SFDVKD. Written as DNA, the CDR3 is TGTGCCACCAGTGGGGCAGGGCCCAATCAGCCCCAGCATTTT. Its translation: CATSGAGPNQPQHF.